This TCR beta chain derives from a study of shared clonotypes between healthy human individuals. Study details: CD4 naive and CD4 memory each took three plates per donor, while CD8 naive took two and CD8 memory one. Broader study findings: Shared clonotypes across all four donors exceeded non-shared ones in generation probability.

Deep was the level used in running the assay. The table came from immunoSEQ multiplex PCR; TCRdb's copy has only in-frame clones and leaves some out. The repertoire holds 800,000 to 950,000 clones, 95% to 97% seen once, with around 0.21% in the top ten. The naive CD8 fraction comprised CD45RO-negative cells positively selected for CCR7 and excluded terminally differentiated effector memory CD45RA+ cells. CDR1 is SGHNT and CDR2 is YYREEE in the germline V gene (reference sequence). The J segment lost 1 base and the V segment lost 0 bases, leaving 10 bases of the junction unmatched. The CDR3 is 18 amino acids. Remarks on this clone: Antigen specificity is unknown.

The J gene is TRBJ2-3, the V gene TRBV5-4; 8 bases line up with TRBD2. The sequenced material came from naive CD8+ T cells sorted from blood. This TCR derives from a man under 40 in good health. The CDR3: CASSLGSGGPWRTDTQYF. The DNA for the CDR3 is TGTGCCAGCAGCTTGGGGTCGGGAGGGCCGTGGCGCACAGATACGCAGTATTTT. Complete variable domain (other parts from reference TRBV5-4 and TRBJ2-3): ETGVTQSPTHLIKTRGQQVTLRCSSQSGHNTVSWYQQALGQGPQFIFQYYREEENGRGNFPPRFSGLQFPNYSSELNVNALELDDSALYLCASSLGSGGPWRTDTQYFGPGTRLTVL.